The present TCR beta chain was sequenced within a study of cytomegalovirus exposure and HLA in healthy donors. The study's findings and limits: Earlier analysis yielded a pattern in which most TCR beta V segments were productive about 87% or about 30% of the time.

The V and J ends lost 0 bases and 7 bases, in that order; junction bases with no gene match: 11. This CDR3 comprises 16 residues. Germline CDR1 and CDR2: SGDLS and YYNGEE. On this clone itself: Its antigen remains unknown.

These donors counted as nominally healthy when sampled, but unrecorded immune exposures were likely. The PCR ran on 60 Vbeta and 13 Jbeta primers. Generated by immunoSEQ multiplex PCR, the TCRdb table keeps only in-frame clones and is missing some. The sample holds about 160,000 clones, less than 80% seen once. The source of this sequence is a man aged 40-49 years in good health and CMV-seronegative. Input material: PBMCs. V is TRBV9 and J is TRBJ1-2; the match to TRBD1 covers 8 bases. In nucleotides, the CDR3 is TGTGCCAGCAGCGTAGGCCGACAGGGGAGGTTAGGTGGCTACACCTTC. Translation gives CASSVGRQGRLGGYTF.